The source of this T cell receptor (beta chain) is a study of blood T cell repertoires in COVID-19. Trimming at V came to 6 bases and at J to 9 bases, leaving 6 bases not matched to a gene. CDR1 SGDLS and CDR2 YYNGEE come from the germline V gene. The CDR3 runs 12 residues. Clones were sequenced by immunoSEQ multiplex PCR, and TCRdb holds only the in-frame ones, with some missing. The data show approximately 350,000 clones, 87% seen once. The TCR was taken from a woman aged 50 to 65 with COVID-19, enrolled during active disease. The V gene is TRBV9, the J gene TRBJ2-1, with 7 positions matching TRBD2. The sample was peripheral blood. CDR3 in amino acids: CASTRGSAEQFF. The CDR3 nucleotides are TGTGCCAGCACCCGCGGGAGCGCTGAGCAGTTCTTC.